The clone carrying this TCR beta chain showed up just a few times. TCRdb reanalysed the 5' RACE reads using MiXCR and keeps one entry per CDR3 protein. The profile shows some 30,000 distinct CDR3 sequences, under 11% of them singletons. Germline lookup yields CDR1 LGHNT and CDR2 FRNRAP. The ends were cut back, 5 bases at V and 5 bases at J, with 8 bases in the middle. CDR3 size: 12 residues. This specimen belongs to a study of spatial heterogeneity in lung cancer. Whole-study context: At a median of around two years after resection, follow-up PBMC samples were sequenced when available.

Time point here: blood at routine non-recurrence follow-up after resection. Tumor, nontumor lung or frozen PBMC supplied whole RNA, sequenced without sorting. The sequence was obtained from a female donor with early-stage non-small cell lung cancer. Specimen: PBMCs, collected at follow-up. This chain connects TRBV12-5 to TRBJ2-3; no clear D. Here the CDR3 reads CASGKTGDTQYF. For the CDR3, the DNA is TGTGCTAGTGGTAAAACGGGAGATACGCAGTATTTT.